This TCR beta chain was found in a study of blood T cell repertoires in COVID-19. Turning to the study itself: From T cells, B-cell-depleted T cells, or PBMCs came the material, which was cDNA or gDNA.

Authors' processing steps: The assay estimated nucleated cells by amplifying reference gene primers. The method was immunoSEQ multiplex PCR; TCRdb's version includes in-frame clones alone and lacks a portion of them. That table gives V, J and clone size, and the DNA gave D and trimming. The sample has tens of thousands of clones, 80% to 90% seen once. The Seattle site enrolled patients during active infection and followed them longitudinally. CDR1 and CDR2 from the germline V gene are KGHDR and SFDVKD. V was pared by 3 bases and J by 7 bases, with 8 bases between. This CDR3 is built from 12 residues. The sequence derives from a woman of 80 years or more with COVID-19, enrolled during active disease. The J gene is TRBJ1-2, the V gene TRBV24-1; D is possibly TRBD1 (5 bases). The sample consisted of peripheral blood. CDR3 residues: CATSDPGFGYTF. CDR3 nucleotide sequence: TGTGCCACCAGTGATCCAGGGTTTGGCTACACCTTC.